The 13 T cell receptor beta chains below come from one sample, sequenced in a study of cytomegalovirus exposure and HLA in healthy donors. Primers included in the PCR were 60 Vbeta and 13 Jbeta primers. The protocol was immunoSEQ multiplex PCR, while the TCRdb copy is restricted to in-frame clones and leaves out a portion. This sample has 100,000 to 150,000 clones, with approximately 81% found just once. What was sequenced was PBMCs. Receptor source: a man aged 18 to 29 in good health and CMV-seronegative.

This chain joins TRBV7-6 and TRBJ2-1, with D maybe TRBD1 (6 bases). The CDR3 runs to 12 residues. Germline V CDR1 and CDR2: SGHVS, FNYEAQ. V was cut by 5 bases and J by 10 bases, with 12 bases left in between. The chain's CDR3 is CASSPTTGEQFF. CDR3 coding DNA: TGTGCCAGCAGCCCCACCACAGGGGAGCAGTTCTTC.

For the CDR3, the DNA is TGTGCCAGCAGTGTTTCGGGACTAGCGGGAGCTACTAGCACAGATACGCAGTATTTT. Protein: CASSVSGLAGATSTDTQYF. V usage is TRBV6-4 and J usage is TRBJ2-3, with TRBD2 identical over 14 bases. CDR1 and CDR2 from the germline V gene are MRHNA and SNTAGT. This CDR3 spans 19 amino acids. The V and J ends lost 4 bases and 0 bases, in that order; junction bases with no gene match: 9.

The gene calls are TRBV19 and TRBJ1-1; 7 bases agree with TRBD1. This CDR3 has 14 residues. With V trimmed by 1 base and J by 3 bases, 2 bases remained unmatched. CDR1 and CDR2 from the germline V gene are LNHDA and SQIVND (reference sequence). The chain's CDR3 is CASSIGQGDTEAFF. For the CDR3, the DNA is TGTGCCAGTAGTATAGGGCAGGGGGACACTGAAGCTTTCTTT.

The V and J genes are TRBV5-1 and TRBJ2-1; TRBD2 might be the D (6 bases). The CDR3 loop spans 14 amino acids. V lost 1 base and J 10 bases, leaving 15 bases between the germline ends. Germline-derived CDR1 and CDR2 are SGHRS and YFSETQ. CDR3 sequence reads: CASSLSASENEQFF. CDR3 coding DNA: TGCGCCAGCAGCTTGTCGGCTAGCGAGAACGAGCAGTTCTTC.

This clone was counted a few times. This sequence joins TRBV13 and TRBJ2-7, with D perhaps TRBD1 (6 bases). V lost 4 bases, J lost 0 bases, and 13 bases lay in between. CDR3 size: 15 residues. Germline CDR1 reads PRHDT; CDR2 reads FYEKMQ (reference sequence). Written as DNA, the CDR3 is TGTGCCAGCAGCTCCACAGGGCCTAGCTCCTACGAGCAGTACGTC. It codes for CASSSTGPSSYEQYV.

The V gene is TRBV14, the J gene TRBJ2-7; D might be TRBD2 (5 bases). V lost 3 bases to trimming and J lost 2 bases, with 11 bases between them. The CDR3 is 14 amino acids. CDR1 is SGHDN and CDR2 is FVKESK in the germline V gene. CDR3 region: CASSQQLGPYEQYF. CDR3 sequence (DNA): TGTGCCAGCAGCCAGCAACTAGGGCCCTACGAGCAGTACTTC.

The V and J genes are TRBV7-2 and TRBJ1-2; 8 bases align to TRBD1. The CDR3 has 17 residues. Per germline, CDR1 SGHTA and CDR2 FQGNSA. The junction had 14 bases not matched to a gene; V was cut back by 1 base and J by 7 bases. The CDR3 nucleotides read TGTGCCAGCAGCTTAGACGCACAGGGGGGAAGTGAGCCTGGCTACACCTTC. This codes for CASSLDAQGGSEPGYTF.

This clone was seen a few times. The rearrangement uses TRBV6-5 and TRBJ1-1; unclear D gene. The germline V gene has CDR1 MNHEY and CDR2 SVGAGI. The CDR3 extends over 13 amino acids. Trimming removed 2 bases at V and 3 bases at J, with 7 bases between. The CDR3 reads CASSYEHDTEAFF. CDR3 DNA: TGTGCCAGCAGTTACGAACACGACACTGAAGCTTTCTTT.

V is TRBV5-4 and J is TRBJ2-7, with D maybe TRBD1 (8 bases). Germline values: CDR1 SGHNT, CDR2 YYREEE (reference sequence). The CDR3 length is 16 residues. Trimming shortened V by 4 bases and J by 7 bases, and 24 bases separated the two germline ends. The CDR3 DNA is TGTGCCAGCAGCGGGGGACAGGACGGACTAGGATGGGAGCAGTACTTC. Translated: CASSGGQDGLGWEQYF. Variable domain in full (rest from reference TRBV5-4 and TRBJ2-7): ETGVTQSPTHLIKTRGQQVTLRCSSQSGHNTVSWYQQALGQGPQFIFQYYREEENGRGNFPPRFSGLQFPNYSSELNVNALELDDSALYLCASSGGQDGLGWEQYFGPGTRLTVT.

This clone was observed a handful of times. The genes are TRBV6-1 and TRBJ2-3; 12 bases match TRBD2. V lost 4 bases and J lost 4; bases outside the gene matches: 0. The CDR3 is 14 amino acids. Germline CDR1 reads MNHNS; CDR2 reads SASEGT. CDR3 region: CASSGLAGADTQYF. The CDR3 nucleotides read TGTGCCAGCAGTGGACTAGCGGGAGCAGATACGCAGTATTTT.

This clone has at least ten counts. The chain joins TRBV11-2 to TRBJ1-1; D is perhaps TRBD1 (6 bases). The CDR3 spans 11 residues. Trimming left V 5 bases short and J 11 bases short, with 12 bases between. CDR1 and CDR2 from the germline V gene are SGHAT and FQNNGV. In nucleotides, the CDR3 is TGTGCCAGCAGCCAGGGACAAGGGGCTTTCTTT. As protein: CASSQGQGAFF.

The J gene is TRBJ2-2, the V gene TRBV7-3; weak D call: TRBD1 (5 bases). Germline V gene lookup returns CDR1 SGHTA and CDR2 FQGTGA. This CDR3 is built from 14 residues. Trimming removed 5 bases from V and 1 base from J, with 8 bases in between. As DNA, the CDR3 is TGTGCCAGCAGCCCCGGACAGAACACCGGGGAGCTGTTTTTT. Protein product: CASSPGQNTGELFF.

The chain joins TRBV5-4 to TRBJ1-5, with 7 positions matching TRBD1. Germline V gives CDR1 SGHNT, CDR2 YYREEE (reference sequence). V dropped 7 bases and J dropped 2; count of bases not matched to a gene: 9. The CDR3 length is 15 residues. CDR3 in DNA: TGTGCCAGCTCGATACAGGGGAGGCGCAATCAGCCCCAGCATTTT. Its protein is CASSIQGRRNQPQHF.